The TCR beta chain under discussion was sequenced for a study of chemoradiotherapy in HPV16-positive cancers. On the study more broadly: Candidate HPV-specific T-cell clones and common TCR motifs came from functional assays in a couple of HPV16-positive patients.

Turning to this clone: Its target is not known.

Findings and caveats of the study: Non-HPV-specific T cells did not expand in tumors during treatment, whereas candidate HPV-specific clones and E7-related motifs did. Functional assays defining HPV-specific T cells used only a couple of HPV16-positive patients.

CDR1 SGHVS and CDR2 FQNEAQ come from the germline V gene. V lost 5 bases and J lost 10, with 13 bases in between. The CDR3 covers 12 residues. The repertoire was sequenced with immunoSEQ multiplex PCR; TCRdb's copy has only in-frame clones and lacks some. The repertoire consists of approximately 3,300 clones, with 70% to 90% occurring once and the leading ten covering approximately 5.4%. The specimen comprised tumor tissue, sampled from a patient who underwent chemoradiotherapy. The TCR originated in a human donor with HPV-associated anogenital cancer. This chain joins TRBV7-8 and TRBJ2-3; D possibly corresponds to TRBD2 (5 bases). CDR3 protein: CASSESRDSQYF. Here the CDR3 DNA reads TGTGCCAGCAGCGAAAGCCGGGATTCGCAGTATTTT.